This T cell receptor beta chain was found in a study of blood T cell repertoires in COVID-19. Background on the study: COVID-19 samples, acute and convalescent, were from the United States, Italy and Spain. T cells, B-cell-depleted T cells, or PBMCs supplied cDNA or gDNA.

This clone was detected a few times. Each participant's cohort was designated according to participant-reported clinical history. Authors' processing steps: Amplified reference gene primers provided the basis for estimating nucleated cell counts. TCRdb keeps only in-frame clones here, not all; method: immunoSEQ multiplex PCR. The DNA gave D and trimming, while V, J and clone size come from that table. The sample has 250,000 or so clones, under 95% seen once. This clonotype was obtained from a man in his forties or fifties who had been exposed to COVID-19. The source material was PBMCs or T cells enriched from blood (not recorded which).

The CDR3 loop reads CASSQDRVEKLFF. In DNA, the CDR3 is TGTGCCAGCAGCCAAGATCGCGTGGAAAAACTGTTTTTT. The rearrangement joins TRBV3-1 (or the pseudogene TRBV3-2) to TRBJ1-4; D is undetermined. In germline, CDR1 is LGHDT, CDR2 YNNKEL (reference sequence). V was clipped by 0 bases and J by 8 bases, with 7 bases between them. The CDR3 extends over 13 amino acids.